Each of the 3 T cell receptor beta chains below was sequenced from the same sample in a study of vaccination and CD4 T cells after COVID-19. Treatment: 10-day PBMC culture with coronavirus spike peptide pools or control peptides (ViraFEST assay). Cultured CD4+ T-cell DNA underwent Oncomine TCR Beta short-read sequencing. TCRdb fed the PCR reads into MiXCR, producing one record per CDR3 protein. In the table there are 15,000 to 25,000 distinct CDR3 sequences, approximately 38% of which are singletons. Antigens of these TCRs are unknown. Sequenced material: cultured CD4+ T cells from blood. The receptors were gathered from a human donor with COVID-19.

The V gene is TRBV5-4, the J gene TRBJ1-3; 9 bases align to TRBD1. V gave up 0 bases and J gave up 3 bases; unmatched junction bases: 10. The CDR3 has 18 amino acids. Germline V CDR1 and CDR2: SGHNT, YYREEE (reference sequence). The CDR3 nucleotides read TGTGCCAGCAGCTTGGGGGGGGGACAGGGACTCTTTGGAAACACCATATATTTT. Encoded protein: CASSLGGGQGLFGNTIYF.

CDR3 region: CASSGDGYEQYF. CDR3 coding DNA: TGTGCCAGCAGTGGGGACGGATACGAGCAGTACTTC. The chain is built from TRBV2 and TRBJ2-7, with D perhaps given as TRBD1 or TRBD2 (5 bases each). The CDR3 length is 12 residues. Trimming shortened V by 4 bases and J by 4 bases, and 8 bases separated the two germline ends. Germline loops: CDR1 SNHLY, CDR2 FYNNEI.

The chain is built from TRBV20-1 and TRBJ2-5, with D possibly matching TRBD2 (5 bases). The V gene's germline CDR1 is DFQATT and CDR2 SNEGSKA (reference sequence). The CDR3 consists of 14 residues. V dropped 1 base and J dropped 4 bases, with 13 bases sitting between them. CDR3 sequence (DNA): TGCAGTGCTAGAGGAAACCGGGGTGGAGAGACCCAGTACTTC. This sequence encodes CSARGNRGGETQYF.